A single sample is the source of the 28 T cell receptor beta chains below, sequenced in a study of blood T cells in healthy people across ages (dated by TCRdb to the mid-2010s). Library generation was performed with 5' RACE. The sequencer was an Illumina HiSeq 2500. A second roughly 6 to 11 cycle PCR used a sample-barcoded 5' primer and a J-beta primer mix. TCRdb took the public reads, trimmed them with fastp at Q25, ran MiXCR for clone calling and kept in-frame beta chains. CDR3 protein duplicates are merged, each entry listing the most common genes and DNA. The sample table holds about 650,000 distinct CDR3 sequences, of which less than 40% were seen once. Roughly 15% of the sample is in the top ten clones. The sample taken for sequencing was blood. Receptors were obtained from a woman of 80 years or more in good health. Donor details come from another sample of the same person, matched by shared clones.

This clonotype was counted at least ten times. The genes are TRBV20-1 and TRBJ2-7; D is possibly TRBD1 or TRBD2 (5 bases each). CDR3 length equals 12 residues. Germline lookup yields CDR1 DFQATT and CDR2 SNEGSKA (reference sequence). The ends were cut back, 5 bases at V and 0 bases at J, with 8 bases in the middle. CDR3 region: CSASGTSYEQYF. DNA for the CDR3: TGCAGTGCTTCCGGGACCTCCTACGAGCAGTACTTC.

This clonotype was picked up many times. The rearrangement joins TRBV18 to TRBJ2-7, with a possible D match to TRBD1 (5 bases). V dropped 3 bases and J dropped 3 bases, with 9 bases sitting between them. This CDR3 comprises 13 residues. Germline V gene lookup returns CDR1 KGHSH and CDR2 LQKENI. The CDR3 region has the DNA TGTGCCAGCTCACCGTTAGGGGACTACGAGCAGTACTTC. Its translation is CASSPLGDYEQYF. Combining the CDR3 with reference TRBV18 and TRBJ2-7 gives the whole variable domain NAGVMQNPRHLVRRRGQEARLRCSPMKGHSHVYWYRQLPEEGLKFMVYLQKENIIDESGMPKERFSAEFPKEGPSILRIQQVVRGDSAAYFCASSPLGDYEQYFGPGTRLTVT.

The V and J genes are TRBV4-3 and TRBJ1-1; possibly TRBD1 for D (5 bases). This CDR3 is 18 amino acids long. CDR1 is LGHNA, CDR2 YSLEER, per germline. Trimming shortened V by 2 bases and J by 0 bases, and 19 bases separated the two germline ends. CDR3 residues: CASSQRVAGAALNTEAFF. The CDR3 DNA follows: TGCGCCAGCAGCCAACGGGTTGCTGGGGCAGCCTTGAACACTGAAGCTTTCTTT.

The table lists this clonotype with a few counts. A much larger clone sits a single nucleotide away, making a read error possible. The chain joins TRBV6-6 to TRBJ1-6; TRBD1 aligns across 8 bases. This CDR3 spans 13 amino acids. CDR1 MNHNY and CDR2 SVGAGI come from the germline V gene (reference sequence). CDR3 in DNA: TGTGCCGGCAGACAGGGGAGTAATTCACCCCGCCACTTT. This gives the protein CAGRQGSNSPRHF.

A word on this clonotype: With a much larger clone just one base away, this may be a read error. The rearrangement links TRBV2 to TRBJ2-1; D may match TRBD1 or TRBD2 (5 bases each). The CDR3 spans 13 residues. Between the trimmed V and J ends, which lost 6 bases and 8 bases, there was a span of 14 bases. Germline assignment: CDR1 SNHLY and CDR2 FYNNEI. The CDR3 nucleotides read TGTGCCAGCAGGGGGCGGGCGAGGGATGAGCAGTTCTTC. It specifies CASRGRARDEQFF.

The chain couples TRBV3-1 to TRBJ2-3; 9 nucleotides agree with TRBD2. The length of the CDR3 is 16 residues. Per the germline V gene, CDR1 is LGHDT and CDR2 is YNNKEL (reference sequence). V lost 5 bases, J lost 2 bases, and 8 bases stayed unmatched. CDR3 DNA sequence: TGTGCCAGCAGCTCACGTGGCGGGGGGGTCACAGATACGCAGTATTTT. It yields the protein CASSSRGGGVTDTQYF.

This clonotype was counted ten times or more. This chain's CDR3 is CASSPRGSNYGYTF. CDR3 in DNA: TGTGCCAGCAGCCCGAGGGGCAGTAACTATGGCTACACCTTC. The chain is built from TRBV28 and TRBJ1-2; the D gene is possibly TRBD1 (5 bases). This CDR3 has 14 residues. The ends were cut back, 6 bases at V and 1 base at J, with 12 bases in the middle. Germline CDR1 reads MDHEN; CDR2 reads SYDVKM.

This clonotype was detected many times. The chain carries TRBV5-1 and TRBJ2-7, with 9 positions matching TRBD1. Germline CDR1 SGHRS, CDR2 YFSETQ. The V segment lost 6 bases and the J segment 6 bases; nucleotides outside the gene matches: 10. The CDR3 is 14 residues long. The CDR3 DNA sequence: TGCGCCAGCACCTCGGGACAGGGACTCTTCGAGCAGTACTTC. This translates into CASTSGQGLFEQYF.

A word on this clonotype: One end of the junction varies from germline; a read error may be responsible. V is TRBV18 and J is TRBJ2-7; D is uncertain. Germline V lookup: CDR1 KGHSH, CDR2 LQKENI. The CDR3 runs 14 residues. The CDR3: CAISPTDRIYEQYF. CDR3 in DNA: TGTGCCATCTCACCGACGGATAGAATCTACGAGCAGTACTTC.

This clonotype was recorded many times. The genes are TRBV2 and TRBJ2-3; TRBD2 is a possible D gene (6 bases). The CDR3 is 14 residues long. Trimming stripped 7 bases from V and 2 bases from J, with 13 bases between. Germline-derived CDR1 and CDR2 are SNHLY and FYNNEI. CDR3 nucleotide sequence: TGTGCCAGCACCGGGACTCTAAACACAGATACGCAGTATTTT. This codes for CASTGTLNTDTQYF.

This clonotype has a handful of counts. V and J are TRBV25-1 and TRBJ1-2, with 7 positions matching TRBD1. From germline, CDR1 is MGHDK and CDR2 SYGVNS. The length of the CDR3 is 16 residues. V shed 6 bases, J shed 8 bases, and the junction held 18 bases outside the gene matches. DNA for the CDR3: TGTGCCAGCAGCGTCGACAGGGTTTTTGGATTTGGCGGCTACACCTTC. Its translation is CASSVDRVFGFGGYTF.

The chain has TRBV7-3 and TRBJ2-2; TRBD1 agrees at 7 bases. Germline CDR1 reads SGHTA; CDR2 reads FQGTGA. The CDR3 has 16 residues. Trimming at V came to 5 bases and at J to 5 bases, leaving 11 bases not matched to a gene. The CDR3 DNA follows: TGTGCCAGCAGCCGACGATTAGGGGGCCAAACCGGGGAGCTGTTTTTT. Translation: CASSRRLGGQTGELFF. Variable domain in full (rest from reference TRBV7-3 and TRBJ2-2): GAGVSQTPSNKVTEKGKYVELRCDPISGHTALYWYRQSLGQGPEFLIYFQGTGAADDSGLPNDRFFAVRPEGSVSTLKIQRTERGDSAVYLCASSRRLGGQTGELFFGEGSRLTVL.

The chain has TRBV20-1 and TRBJ2-1; a possible D gene is TRBD2 (5 bases). The CDR3 runs 13 residues. The V gene's germline CDR1 is DFQATT and CDR2 SNEGSKA (reference sequence). Trimming shortened V by 3 bases and J by 9 bases, and 15 bases separated the two germline ends. DNA for the CDR3: TGCAGTGCTAGTGATTTTACCCGGGGTGAGCAGTTCTTC. It codes for CSASDFTRGEQFF.

The rearrangement links TRBV19 to TRBJ2-1; TRBD2 matches at 9 bases. This CDR3 has 12 amino acids. With 5 bases clipped from V and 15 bases from J, the junction kept 8 bases outside the gene matches. Germline loops: CDR1 LNHDA, CDR2 SQIVND (reference sequence). CDR3 in DNA: TGTGCCAGTAGTCTGGGGCGGGGGGGCCTGTTCTTC. Its translation is CASSLGRGGLFF.

At least ten counts were recorded for this clonotype. The chain carries TRBV7-2 and TRBJ2-5; TRBD2 aligns across 9 bases. Trimming cost V 6 bases and J 5 bases; bases outside gene matches: 10. Germline assignment: CDR1 SGHTA and CDR2 FQGNSA. This CDR3 has 15 residues. CDR3 amino acids: CASSLAGSTGETQYF. CDR3 nucleotides: TGTGCCAGCAGTCTAGCGGGGAGTACAGGCGAGACCCAGTACTTC.

The rearrangement joins TRBV6-1 to TRBJ1-2; D perhaps matches TRBD1 (5 bases). Trimming pared 2 bases from V and 3 bases from J, leaving 10 bases between. The CDR3 length is 14 residues. The germline CDR1 and CDR2 sequences are MNHNS and SASEGT. The CDR3 DNA reads as TGTGCCAGCAGTGAATCCGGGGGATACTATGGCTACACCTTC. Amino acid sequence: CASSESGGYYGYTF.

This clonotype was observed many times. The chain recombines TRBV20-1 with TRBJ1-2, with unresolved D. Germline CDR1 reads DFQATT; CDR2 reads SNEGSKA (reference sequence). The CDR3 sequence is 14 residues long. Trimming pared 1 base from V and 8 bases from J, leaving 17 bases between. The CDR3 spells CSARAQDYAGGYTF. CDR3 nucleotide sequence: TGCAGTGCTAGAGCCCAAGACTACGCCGGCGGCTACACCTTC.

This clonotype was counted many times. The V gene is TRBV5-1, the J gene TRBJ2-7, with no clear D. The CDR3 is 13 amino acids. The V gene's germline CDR1 is SGHRS and CDR2 YFSETQ. V was cut by 5 bases and J by 2 bases, with 11 bases left in between. The CDR3 loop reads CASRLGTTYEQYF. The CDR3 DNA sequence: TGCGCCAGCAGACTCGGAACTACCTACGAGCAGTACTTC.

This clonotype has a count of ten or more. This sequence joins TRBV14 and TRBJ2-3, with D possibly called TRBD1 or TRBD2 (6 bases each). Germline CDR1 and CDR2: SGHDN and FVKESK. The V end was cut by 5 bases, the J end by 3 bases, with 12 bases between. The CDR3 spans 14 residues. The CDR3 reads CASSYWGATDTQYF. In DNA, the CDR3 is TGTGCCAGCAGCTACTGGGGGGCTACAGATACGCAGTATTTT.

In regard to this clonotype: It is likely a read error: a sequence one base away is far more abundant. The rearrangement links TRBV5-1 to TRBJ1-2; no definite D call. Germline V CDR1 and CDR2: SGHRS, YFSETQ. There are 12 residues in the CDR3. This CDR3 is CASNLDNYGYTF. CDR3 nucleotides: TGCGCCAGCAACTTGGACAACTATGGCTACACCTTC.

This clonotype was observed many times. As DNA, the CDR3 is TGTGCCAGCAGGGGACAGGGGATATACGAGCAGTACTTC. Translation: CASRGQGIYEQYF. The chain combines TRBV28 with TRBJ2-7, with 10 positions matching TRBD1. With V trimmed by 6 bases and J by 4 bases, 3 bases remained unmatched. The germline V gene has CDR1 MDHEN and CDR2 SYDVKM. The length of the CDR3 is 13 residues.

CDR3 region: CAIKPEMNTEAFF. Here the CDR3 DNA reads TGTGCCATCAAACCAGAAATGAACACTGAAGCTTTCTTT. V is TRBV10-3 and J is TRBJ1-1; D call uncertain. CDR1 and CDR2 from the germline V gene are ENHRY and SYGVKD. Trimming left V 7 bases short and J 0 bases short, with 9 bases between. The CDR3 is made up of 13 amino acids.

This clonotype has ten or more counts. The chain couples TRBV15 to TRBJ1-5; D is possibly TRBD1 (5 bases). The CDR3 covers 16 residues. Germline loops: CDR1 LNHNV, CDR2 YYDKDF (reference sequence). V shed 0 bases and J shed 1 base, with 10 bases lying between them. In nucleotides, the CDR3 is TGTGCCACCAGCAGAGATTTCGGGGGAAGCAATCAGCCCCAGCATTTT. As protein: CATSRDFGGSNQPQHF.

The DNA for the CDR3 is TGTGCCAGCAGTTACTCGCCGAAAGTCTATGGCTACACCTTC. Translation gives CASSYSPKVYGYTF. The chain joins TRBV6-2 or TRBV6-3 to TRBJ1-2, with no clear D. V was trimmed by 0 bases and J by 4 bases, leaving 9 bases between them. CDR1 is MNHEY, CDR2 SVGEGT, per germline. The CDR3 length is 14 residues.

This clonotype was observed a few times. The chain recombines TRBV7-2 with TRBJ1-4; TRBD1 might be the D (5 bases). The ends were cut back, 5 bases at V and 11 bases at J, with 24 bases in the middle. Looked up from germline, CDR1 is SGHTA and CDR2 is FQGNSA. There are 16 residues in the CDR3. The CDR3 DNA sequence: TGTGCCAGCAGCACCCCTTTCAGCGGGATTTCAGGGAAACTGTTTTTT. It codes for CASSTPFSGISGKLFF.

This clonotype was observed at least ten times. V is TRBV13 and J is TRBJ2-1; 11 bases agree with TRBD2. The CDR3 is 16 amino acids. V was clipped by 5 bases and J by 0 bases; unmatched bases: 3. Germline CDR1 is PRHDT and CDR2 is FYEKMQ (reference sequence). This CDR3 is CASSPTSGASYNEQFF. CDR3 in DNA: TGTGCCAGCAGCCCGACTAGCGGGGCCTCCTACAATGAGCAGTTCTTC.

The rearrangement links TRBV20-1 to TRBJ1-5, with 10 positions matching TRBD1. The CDR3 contains 17 residues. Losses at the gene ends were 0 bases for V and 1 base for J; bases not matched to a gene: 6. CDR1 is DFQATT, CDR2 SNEGSKA, per germline (reference sequence). The CDR3 DNA reads TGCAGTGCTAGAGAGTCCCGGGACAGGGGAAGCAATCAGCCCCAGCATTTT. Translating gives CSARESRDRGSNQPQHF.

Remarks on this clonotype: A much larger clone differs by one base, so this may be a read error. The chain has TRBV24-1 and TRBJ2-3; TRBD1 matches 9 bases. The CDR3 extends over 16 amino acids. CDR1 KGHDR and CDR2 SFDVKD come from the germline V gene. In DNA form, the CDR3 reads TGTGCCACCAGTGATCCCGGACAGGGGATCACAGATACGCGGTATTTT. It is translated as CATSDPGQGITDTRYF.